There are a few counts of the clone carrying this T cell receptor (beta chain). Germline CDR1 is SGHVS and CDR2 is FNYEAQ. CDR3 length: 13 residues. Trimming at V came to 6 bases and at J to 7 bases, leaving 4 bases not matched to a gene. Methods used by the authors: Amplified reference gene primers provided the basis for estimating nucleated cell counts. Method: immunoSEQ multiplex PCR; TCRdb's copy keeps in-frame clones and lacks some. V, J and clone size derive from that table, while D and trimming were established from the DNA sequence. The sample consists of roughly 230,000 clones, approximately 86% of them appearing once. The record originates from a study of blood T cell repertoires in COVID-19. About the research overall: There were acute and convalescent COVID-19 samples, and they came from the United States, Italy and Spain. Nucleic acid was either cDNA or gDNA, and it came from T cells, B-cell-depleted T cells, or PBMCs.

V gene TRBV7-6 combines with J gene TRBJ1-5, with 9 bases that match TRBD1. The source of this sequence is a human donor in a cohort sampled during active COVID-19. The specimen sequenced was peripheral blood. DNA of the CDR3: TGTGCCAGCAGTCGGGACAGGGACCAGCCCCAGCATTTT. Protein: CASSRDRDQPQHF.